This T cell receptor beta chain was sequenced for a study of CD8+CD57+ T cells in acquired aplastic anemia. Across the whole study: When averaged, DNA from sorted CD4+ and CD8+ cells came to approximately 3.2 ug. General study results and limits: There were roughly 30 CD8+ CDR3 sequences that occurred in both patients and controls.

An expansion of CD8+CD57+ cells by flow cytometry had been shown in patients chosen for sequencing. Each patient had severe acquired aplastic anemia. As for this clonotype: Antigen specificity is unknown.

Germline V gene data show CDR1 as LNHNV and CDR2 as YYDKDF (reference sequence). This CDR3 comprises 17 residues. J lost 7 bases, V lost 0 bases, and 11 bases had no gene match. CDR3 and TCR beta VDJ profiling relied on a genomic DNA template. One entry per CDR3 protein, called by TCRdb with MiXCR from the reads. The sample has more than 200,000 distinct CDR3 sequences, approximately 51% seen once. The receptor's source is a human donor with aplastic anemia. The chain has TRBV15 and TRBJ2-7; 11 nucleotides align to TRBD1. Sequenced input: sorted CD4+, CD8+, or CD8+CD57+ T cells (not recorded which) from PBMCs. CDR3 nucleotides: TGTGCCACCAGCAGAGATCTTTCGGGACAGGGGGGGGAAGAGCAGTACTTC. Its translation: CATSRDLSGQGGEEQYF.